Below, 15 T cell receptor beta chains from the same sample are listed, as sequenced in a study of cytomegalovirus exposure and HLA in healthy donors. With 60 Vbeta and 13 Jbeta primers, the PCR was carried out. Method: immunoSEQ multiplex PCR; TCRdb's copy keeps in-frame clones and lacks some. The sample consists of about 130,000 clones, over 80% of them appearing once. Sequenced: PBMCs. These receptors were taken from a boy younger than 18 in good health and CMV-seronegative.

The chain combines TRBV5-6 with TRBJ2-3; D possibly corresponds to TRBD1 (6 bases). Germline V lookup: CDR1 SGHDT, CDR2 YYEEEE. The CDR3 runs 14 residues. Trimming stripped 2 bases from V and 8 bases from J, with 15 bases between. CDR3 amino acids: CASSLQGSWLTQYF. The CDR3 DNA reads as TGTGCCAGCAGCTTACAGGGTTCCTGGCTTACGCAGTATTTT.

The chain has TRBV2 and TRBJ2-3; D call uncertain. The CDR3 spans 14 residues. V dropped 1 base and J dropped 0 bases, with 5 bases sitting between them. Germline V gene data show CDR1 as SNHLY and CDR2 as FYNNEI. For the CDR3, the DNA is TGTGCCAGCAGTGAAGACAGAAGCACAGATACGCAGTATTTT. It codes for CASSEDRSTDTQYF.

The chain couples TRBV7-2 to TRBJ1-2; 7 bases are shared with TRBD1. The CDR3 has 13 amino acids. Germline V lookup: CDR1 SGHTA, CDR2 FQGNSA. V lost 5 bases and J lost 2; bases outside the gene matches: 2. CDR3 bases: TGTGCCAGCAGCCAGGACAGGAACTATGGCTACACCTTC. Its translation is CASSQDRNYGYTF.

This sequence joins TRBV20-1 and TRBJ1-1; D not resolved. Deletions cut 3 bases from V and 5 bases from J, with 7 bases between. The CDR3 is made up of 11 amino acids. The germline V gene has CDR1 DFQATT and CDR2 SNEGSKA (reference sequence). CDR3 in DNA: TGCAGTGCTAGCGCAACTACTGAAGCTTTCTTT. As protein: CSASATTEAFF.

The chain recombines TRBV6-5 with TRBJ1-1, with 7 bases identical to TRBD1. V dropped 2 bases and J dropped 1; count of bases not matched to a gene: 1. Germline V lookup: CDR1 MNHEY, CDR2 SVGAGI. This CDR3 is 14 amino acids long. This chain's CDR3 is CASSYGDRNTEAFF. The CDR3 nucleotides read TGTGCCAGCAGTTACGGGGACAGGAACACTGAAGCTTTCTTT.

The chain carries TRBV5-1 and TRBJ2-7; 7 nucleotides line up with TRBD2. The V gene end was trimmed by 4 bases and the J gene end by 1 base; junction bases not matched to a gene: 5. Germline assignment: CDR1 SGHRS and CDR2 YFSETQ. The CDR3 is 14 residues long. The CDR3 DNA sequence: TGCGCCAGCAGCACGCCGGGACTATCCTACGAGCAGTACTTC. This translates into CASSTPGLSYEQYF.

The count of this clone is one. This CDR3 is CASSPLGEPQGPQHF. The CDR3 nucleotides read TGTGCCAGCAGCCCCCTAGGGGAACCACAGGGGCCCCAGCATTTT. V is TRBV27 and J is TRBJ1-5, with TRBD1 as a possible D gene (6 bases). Germline CDR1 is MNHEY and CDR2 is SMNVEV (reference sequence). This CDR3 is 15 amino acids long. The V gene lost 6 bases and the J gene lost 9 bases, with 21 bases spanning the gap.

V is TRBV7-7 and J is TRBJ2-7, with D perhaps TRBD1 (6 bases). The CDR3 has 13 residues. V shed 3 bases and J shed 7 bases, with 13 bases lying between them. The germline gives CDR1 SSHAT, CDR2 FNYEAQ (reference sequence). The DNA of the CDR3 is TGTGCCAGCAGCTTGGGCGGACAGTCTGAGCAGTACTTC. The encoded protein is CASSLGGQSEQYF.

With regard to this clone: Because it lacks the conserved phenylalanine or tryptophan at the end, this CDR3 is likely a read error. The DNA is left out, because the CDR3 cannot be placed on it with certainty; the CDR3 is given as TCRdb lists it. V is TRBV28 and J is TRBJ1-3. The CDR3 length equals 10 residues, ends included. Germline V gene data show CDR1 as MDHEN and CDR2 as SYDVKM. CDR3: CASSFDLGGN.

This clone was seen a single time. The rearrangement joins TRBV4-1 to TRBJ2-4; 7 nucleotides align to TRBD2. Losses at the gene ends were 4 bases for V and 1 base for J; bases not matched to a gene: 13. CDR1 MGHRA and CDR2 YSYEKL come from the germline V gene. CDR3 length: 18 residues. The CDR3, as DNA: TGCGCCAGCAGCCCCCGGTTGGAAAGCGGGATCGCCAAAAACATTCAGTACTTC. Its translation is CASSPRLESGIAKNIQYF.

The chain couples TRBV7-8 to TRBJ2-4; D unclear. This CDR3 has 13 amino acids. Germline assignment: CDR1 SGHVS and CDR2 FQNEAQ. V lost 2 bases to trimming and J lost 5 bases, with 7 bases between them. Here the CDR3 reads CASSLYSQNIQYF. Written as DNA, the CDR3 is TGTGCCAGCAGCTTATATAGCCAAAACATTCAGTACTTC.

The rearrangement joins TRBV2 to TRBJ2-1; 9 nucleotides match TRBD2. The V gene's germline CDR1 is SNHLY and CDR2 FYNNEI. The CDR3 is made up of 16 amino acids. Losses at the gene ends were 2 bases for V and 5 bases for J; bases not matched to a gene: 7. The CDR3 loop is CASSEFGTSLNNEQFF. CDR3 DNA sequence: TGTGCCAGCAGTGAATTCGGGACTAGCCTTAACAATGAGCAGTTCTTC.

The V and J genes are TRBV7-2 and TRBJ2-5; maybe TRBD1 (5 bases). The CDR3 spans 13 residues. Germline V gives CDR1 SGHTA, CDR2 FQGNSA. V shed 1 base and J shed 4 bases, with 7 bases lying between them. The DNA of the CDR3 is TGTGCCAGCAGCTTAGGGGGCATAGAGACCCAGTACTTC. Protein sequence: CASSLGGIETQYF.

The J gene is TRBJ2-7, the V gene TRBV7-8; D uncertain. Germline values: CDR1 SGHVS, CDR2 FQNEAQ. V gave up 1 base and J gave up 0 bases, with 7 bases separating them. This CDR3 region has 14 residues. The CDR3 reads CASSLVADSYEQYF. CDR3 DNA: TGTGCCAGCAGCTTAGTAGCAGACTCCTACGAGCAGTACTTC.

The rearrangement joins TRBV30 to TRBJ1-1; a possible D gene is TRBD1 (6 bases). In germline, CDR1 is GTSNPN, CDR2 SVGIG (reference sequence). V was clipped by 6 bases and J by 11 bases, with 19 bases between them. This CDR3 is 12 amino acids long. The DNA for the CDR3 is TGTGCCTGTGACAGGCCGGTGGGTACGGCTTTCTTT. Translated, it gives CACDRPVGTAFF.